Presented here are 5 T cell receptor beta chains from one specimen sequenced in a study of chemoradiotherapy in HPV16-positive cancers. Only in-frame clones appear in the TCRdb table, and some are missing; sequencing was by immunoSEQ multiplex PCR. The sample has 6,500 to 10,000 clones, 80% seen once. Sampling was conducted from a patient who underwent chemoradiotherapy. The source is a human donor with HPV-associated anogenital cancer.

This clone was found once. The V and J genes are TRBV7-2 and TRBJ2-7; D gene uncertain. V shed 5 bases and J shed 1 base, with 6 bases lying between them. The length of the CDR3 is 12 residues. In germline, CDR1 is SGHTA, CDR2 FQGNSA. This CDR3 reads CASSRTSYEQYF. The CDR3 bases are TGTGCCAGCAGCCGGACGTCCTACGAGCAGTACTTC.

V usage is TRBV12-5 and J usage is TRBJ1-5, with 10 bases that match TRBD1. The CDR3 runs 17 residues. Germline V CDR1 and CDR2: LGHNT, FRNRAP. J gave up 0 bases and V 6 bases, and 8 bases lay outside the gene matches. CDR3 sequence: CASGKRQGALSNQPQHF. The DNA for the CDR3 is TGTGCTAGTGGAAAACGACAGGGGGCTCTTAGCAATCAGCCCCAGCATTTT.

This chain joins TRBV19 and TRBJ1-2; D not certain. Germline-derived CDR1 and CDR2 are LNHDA and SQIVND (reference sequence). The ends were cut back, 5 bases at V and 4 bases at J, with 14 bases in the middle. This CDR3 has 14 residues. In DNA form, the CDR3 reads TGTGCCAGTAGTTCATCCGGGGTTACCTATGGCTACACCTTC. As protein: CASSSSGVTYGYTF.

This clone was observed a few times. The V gene is TRBV19, the J gene TRBJ1-3; D unclear. The CDR3 sequence is 16 residues long. V dropped 5 bases and J dropped 2 bases, with 16 bases sitting between them. CDR1 is LNHDA and CDR2 is SQIVND in the germline V gene (reference sequence). The CDR3: CASSWGVWTAGNTIYF. CDR3 nucleotides: TGTGCCAGTAGTTGGGGAGTCTGGACCGCTGGAAACACCATATATTTT.

J is TRBJ2-1 and V is TRBV2, with 12 bases that match TRBD2. The CDR3 is 16 residues long. CDR1 and CDR2 (germline): SNHLY, FYNNEI. V trimming: 7 bases; J trimming: 2 bases; junction bases outside the gene matches: 6. The CDR3 spells CASILSSGGAYNEQFF. The CDR3 region has the DNA TGTGCCAGCATCCTCTCTAGCGGGGGGGCCTACAATGAGCAGTTCTTC.